This TCR beta chain is drawn from a study of identical twins. Study-wide results and limits: Insertions were reduced in abundant cord blood beta clonotypes but not in memory repertoires. Conclusions were based on cross-sectional statistical analysis, without following the same donors.

This clonotype was observed a few times. The target antigen is unknown. Template switching added a universal primer site, and cDNA bore unique molecular identifiers. Via MiXCR, TCRdb re-called the 5' RACE reads, giving one row per CDR3 protein. In the table there are around 250,000 distinct CDR3 sequences, 5.5% to 8% of which are singletons. These data are also associated with another study on yellow fever vaccine responses in identical twins. That paper states: Twins' vaccine T cell response reportedly seemed partly convergent, partly personalized.

Sequenced sample: memory (CD45RO+) T cells sorted from blood. The receptor was derived from a woman between 18 and 29 years old in good health.

CDR3 sequence reads: CASNGELTEETQYF. As DNA, the CDR3 is TGTGCCAGCAACGGTGAACTGACGGAAGAGACCCAGTACTTC. The rearrangement uses TRBV25-1 and TRBJ2-5; no reliable D call. The germline V and J ends were trimmed by 7 bases and 3 bases, with 15 bases remaining between them. Germline CDR1 MGHDK, CDR2 SYGVNS. The CDR3 extends over 14 amino acids.